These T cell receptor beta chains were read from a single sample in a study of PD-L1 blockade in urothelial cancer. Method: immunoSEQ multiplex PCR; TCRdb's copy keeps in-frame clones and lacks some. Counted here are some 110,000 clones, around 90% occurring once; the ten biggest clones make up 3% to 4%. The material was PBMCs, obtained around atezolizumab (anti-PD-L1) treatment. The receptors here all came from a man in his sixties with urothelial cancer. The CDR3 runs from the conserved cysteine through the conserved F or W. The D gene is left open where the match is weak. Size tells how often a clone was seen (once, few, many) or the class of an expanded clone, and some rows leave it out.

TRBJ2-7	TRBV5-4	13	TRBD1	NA	TGTGCCAGCAGCTGGGGACAGGGCTACGAGCAGTACTTC	CASSWGQGYEQYF
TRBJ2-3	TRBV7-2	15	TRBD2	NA	TGTGCCAGCACGTTTAGCGGGGGGCCCACAGATACGCAGTATTTT	CASTFSGGPTDTQYF
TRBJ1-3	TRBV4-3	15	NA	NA	TGCGCCAGCAGCCAAGCCTTGGAGTCTGGAAACACCATATATTTT	CASSQALESGNTIYF
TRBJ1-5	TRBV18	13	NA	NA	TGTGCCAGCTCTCGGACAGATAATCAGCCCCAGCATTTT	CASSRTDNQPQHF
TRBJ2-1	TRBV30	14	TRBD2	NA	TGTGCCTGGAGCCGAGCGGGGGGCTACAATGAGCAGTTCTTC	CAWSRAGGYNEQFF
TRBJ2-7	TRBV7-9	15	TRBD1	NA	TGTGCCAGCAGCTTAGGGGACAGCCAGACCTACGAGCAGTACTTC	CASSLGDSQTYEQYF
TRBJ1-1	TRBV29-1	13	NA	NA	TGCAGCGTTGGACAGACCACGAACACTGAAGCTTTCTTT	CSVGQTTNTEAFF
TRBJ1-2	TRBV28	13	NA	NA	TGTGCCAGCACCCCTCCGGGTTATGCTGGCTACACCTTC	CASTPPGYAGYTF
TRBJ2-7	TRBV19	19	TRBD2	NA	TGTGCCAGTAGTATTCAGAGGGAGGGCCGAGGTATATTCCCTTACGAGCAGTACTTC	CASSIQREGRGIFPYEQYF
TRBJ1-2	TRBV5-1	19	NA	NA	TGCGCCAGCAGCCACTTGTCCGGGGAGGCGGCAGACCTGGCGGATGGCTACACCTTC	CASSHLSGEAADLADGYTF
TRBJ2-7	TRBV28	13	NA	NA	TGTGCCAGCAGTTTTCTCCAGGCCTACGAGCAGTACTTC	CASSFLQAYEQYF
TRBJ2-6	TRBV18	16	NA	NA	TGTGCCAGCTCACCACGGGGAGACTCTGGGGCCAACGTCCTGACTTTC	CASSPRGDSGANVLTF
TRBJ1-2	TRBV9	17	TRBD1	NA	TGTGCCAGCAGCGTAATACCCAAGAGGGACAGGGTGGACGGCTACACCTTC	CASSVIPKRDRVDGYTF
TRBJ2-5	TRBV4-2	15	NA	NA	TGTGCCAGCAGCCAAGGCAACGACAGGAGTGAGACCCAGTACTTC	CASSQGNDRSETQYF
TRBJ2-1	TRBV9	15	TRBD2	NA	TGTGCCAGCAGCGTAGGGCTAGCGGGCTACAATGAGCAGTTCTTC	CASSVGLAGYNEQFF
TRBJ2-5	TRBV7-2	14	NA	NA	TGTGCCAGCAGCGACATTAGGGGCGTGGAGACCCAGTACTTC	CASSDIRGVETQYF
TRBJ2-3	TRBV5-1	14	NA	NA	TGCGCCAGCAGCCCCTCCCCCCTATCAGATACGCAGTATTTT	CASSPSPLSDTQYF
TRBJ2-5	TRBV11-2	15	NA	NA	TGTGCCAGCAGCTTAGGGCCGGGAAAGGGTGAGACCCAGTACTTC	CASSLGPGKGETQYF
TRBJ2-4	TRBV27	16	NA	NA	TGTGCCAGCAGAGATTTATCGAGCGGATTTAAAAACATTCAGTACTTC	CASRDLSSGFKNIQYF
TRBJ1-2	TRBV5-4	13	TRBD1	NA	TGCGCCAGCAGCATGGGACAGCGGGATGGCTACACCTTC	CASSMGQRDGYTF
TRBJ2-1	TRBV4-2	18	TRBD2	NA	TGTGCCAGCAGCCAAGTACTAGCGGGGAGGAGCTCCTACAATGAGCAGTTCTTC	CASSQVLAGRSSYNEQFF
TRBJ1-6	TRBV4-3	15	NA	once	TGCGCCAGCAGCCAAGGAAGGACAGTTAATTCACCCCTCCACTTT	CASSQGRTVNSPLHF
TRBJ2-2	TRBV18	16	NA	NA	TGTGCCAGCTCACAGAAAACAGGGACGAACACCGGGGAGCTGTTTTTT	CASSQKTGTNTGELFF
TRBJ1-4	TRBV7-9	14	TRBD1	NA	TGTGCCAGCAGCTTACTGGCAGGGGGTGAAAAACTGTTTTTT	CASSLLAGGEKLFF
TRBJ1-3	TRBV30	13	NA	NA	TGTGCCTGGAGTGCGAGGGCTGGAAACACCATATATTTT	CAWSARAGNTIYF
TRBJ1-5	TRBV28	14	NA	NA	TGTGCCAGCAGTCTCCGGGGGGGTAATCAGCCCCAGCATTTT	CASSLRGGNQPQHF
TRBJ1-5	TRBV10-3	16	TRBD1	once	TGTGCCATCAGTGACCGGACAGGGGCGGGCAATCAGCCCCAGCATTTT	CAISDRTGAGNQPQHF
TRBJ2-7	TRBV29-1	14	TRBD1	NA	TGCAGCGTTGAAAGACAGGGGAAACCCTACGAGCAGTACTTC	CSVERQGKPYEQYF
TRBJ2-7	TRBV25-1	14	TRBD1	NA	TGTGCCAGCATATCGGAGACAGGGGAACGCGAGCAGTACTTC	CASISETGEREQYF
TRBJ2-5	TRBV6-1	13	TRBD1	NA	TGTGCCAGCAGGTGGCAGGGGGTAGAGACCCAGTACTTC	CASRWQGVETQYF